This T cell receptor beta chain was captured by sequencing in a study of T cells in Graves' hyperthyroidism and ophthalmopathy. V was clipped by 1 base and J by 4 bases; unmatched bases: 24. This CDR3 has 20 residues. Germline CDR1 and CDR2: DFQATT and SNEGSKA (reference sequence). Amplification yielded TCR beta CDR3 regions, with RNA transcripts as the source. First-round RT-PCR of the TCR CDR3 relied on the HTBI primer set. TCRdb reanalysed the multiplex PCR reads using MiXCR and keeps one entry per CDR3 protein. The profile shows approximately 710,000 distinct CDR3 sequences, around 15% of them singletons.

The chain has TRBV20-1 and TRBJ2-7; 8 bases fit TRBD1. The sequence came from a man aged 50-60 years with Graves' hyperthyroidism. The sample consisted of blood. The CDR3 is CSARGGYGSNRGFLDYEQYF. The DNA for the CDR3 is TGCAGTGCTAGAGGGGGGTATGGGTCAAACAGGGGGTTTCTAGATTACGAGCAGTACTTC.